The T cell receptor (beta chain) under discussion was sequenced for a study of cytomegalovirus exposure and HLA in healthy donors. The primer mix had 60 Vbeta and 13 Jbeta primers. TCRdb keeps only in-frame clones here, not all; method: immunoSEQ multiplex PCR. The sample holds 150,000 or so clones; about 85% are singletons and the top ten take around 2%. This clone was found a few times. The sequence was obtained from a man between 18 and 35 years old in good health and CMV-seronegative. Sample: PBMCs.

CDR3 nucleotide sequence: TGTGCCAGCAGTTACACGAGACAGTCCCCTCGGGGCTACACCTTC. Protein: CASSYTRQSPRGYTF. The chain employs TRBV6-6 and TRBJ1-2; tentatively, D is TRBD1 (5 bases). The CDR3 totals 15 residues. The V and J ends lost 2 bases and 8 bases respectively, with 18 bases between them. The V gene's germline CDR1 is MNHNY and CDR2 SVGAGI (reference sequence).